This T cell receptor (beta chain) was profiled in a study of T cells in Graves' hyperthyroidism and ophthalmopathy. Study observations and caveats: Model predictions of ophthalmopathy came a median approximately 6.8 months before onset. Peripheral blood also featured most of the thyroid clonotypes expanded above 0.001.

RNA transcripts yielded amplified TCR beta CDR3 regions. HTBI primers were used for first-round RT-PCR of the TCR CDR3. One entry per CDR3 protein, called by TCRdb with MiXCR from the multiplex PCR reads. The sample holds under 350,000 distinct CDR3 sequences; less than 30% are singletons and the top ten take about a quarter. Germline V gives CDR1 MNHNS, CDR2 SASEGT. The CDR3 contains 16 residues. The ends lost 6 bases at V and 5 bases at J; junction bases unmatched: 13. This clonotype was observed at least ten times. Its cognate antigen is unknown. The TCR sequence derives from a man aged 40-55 years with Graves' hyperthyroidism that later progressed to Graves' ophthalmopathy. Sequencing was done on a sample of blood. The chain uses TRBV6-1 and TRBJ1-2; TRBD1 matches 9 bases. DNA of the CDR3: TGTGCCAGCAGGTCCCGGGACAGGGTACTTCCTTATGGCTACACCTTC. This codes for CASRSRDRVLPYGYTF.